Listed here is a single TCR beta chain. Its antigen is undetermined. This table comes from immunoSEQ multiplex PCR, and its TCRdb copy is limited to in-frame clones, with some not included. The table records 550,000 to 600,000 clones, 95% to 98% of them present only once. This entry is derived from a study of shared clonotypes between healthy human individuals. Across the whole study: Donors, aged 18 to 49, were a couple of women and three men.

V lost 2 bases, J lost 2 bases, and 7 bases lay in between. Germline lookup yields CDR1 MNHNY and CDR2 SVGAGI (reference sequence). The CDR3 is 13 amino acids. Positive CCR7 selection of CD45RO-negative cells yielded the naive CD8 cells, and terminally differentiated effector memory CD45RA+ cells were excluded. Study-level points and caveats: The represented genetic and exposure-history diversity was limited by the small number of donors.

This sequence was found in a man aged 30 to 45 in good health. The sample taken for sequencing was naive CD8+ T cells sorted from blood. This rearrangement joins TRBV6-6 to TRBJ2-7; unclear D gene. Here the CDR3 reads CASSYHQTYEQYF. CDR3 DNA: TGTGCCAGCAGTTACCACCAAACCTACGAGCAGTACTTC.